Below are 2 T cell receptor beta chains sequenced from a single sample in a study of blood T cells in healthy people across ages. Primers used in a second PCR of about 6 to 11 cycles were a sample-barcoded 5' primer and a J-beta primer mix. TCRdb processed the 5' RACE reads anew with MiXCR; each CDR3 protein has one entry. The sample lists 700,000 or so distinct CDR3 sequences; roughly two fifths were seen once. The sample comprised blood. The receptors here all came from an elderly man in good health.

There are a few counts of this clonotype. J is TRBJ2-7 and V is TRBV5-6, with 8 bases aligning to TRBD1. V was clipped by 6 bases and J by 7 bases; unmatched bases: 18. This CDR3 has 16 residues. Germline assignment: CDR1 SGHDT and CDR2 YYEEEE. The CDR3 region has the DNA TGTGCCAGCACGACCCAGACAGGGGCTAGCACTTGGGAGCAGTACTTC. Its protein is CASTTQTGASTWEQYF.

In this sample, this clonotype turned up many times. This rearrangement joins TRBV29-1 to TRBJ2-3; possibly TRBD2 for D (6 bases). The ends were cut back, 2 bases at V and 3 bases at J, with 12 bases in the middle. The CDR3 totals 14 residues. Germline V lookup: CDR1 SQVTM, CDR2 ANQGSEA. This CDR3 is CSVESREVTDTQYF. CDR3 nucleotide sequence: TGCAGCGTTGAAAGCAGGGAGGTGACAGATACGCAGTATTTT.